This entry describes one TCR beta chain. Its antigen is unidentified. This specimen comes from a study of shared clonotypes between healthy human individuals. Study-wide context: CD4 naive and CD4 memory each took three plates per donor, while CD8 naive took two and CD8 memory one.

General study points: Sequencing depth was a factor that was expected to affect clonotype sharing among donors. It was observed that 5% to 6% of naive CD4 clonotypes were shared across a handful of donors.

Germline assignment: CDR1 SGHTA and CDR2 FQGNSA. Trimming took 5 bases from V and 9 from J; bases not matched to a gene: 18. The CDR3 extends over 17 amino acids. The assay was immunoSEQ multiplex PCR, and TCRdb's table has in-frame clones only and misses some. The sample has 2 million to 2.5 million clones, 85% to 95% seen once; the top ten hold approximately 0.39%. The rearrangement uses TRBV7-2 and TRBJ2-1; 8 bases line up with TRBD1. The sequenced sample consisted of naive CD4+ T cells from PBMCs. The subset was: CD45RA+ positively selected. The TCR was taken from a man aged 18 to 29 in good health. Some clones in this sample may be carry-over from other donors' samples. CDR3 DNA sequence: TGTGCCAGCAGCCTCCCTTTATGGCAGGGGGCGCGCGGTGAGCAGTTCTTC. Amino acid sequence: CASSLPLWQGARGEQFF.